A selection of T cell receptor beta chains follows, all from one sample in a study of Tregs in tolerant kidney transplant recipients. Data came from immunoSEQ multiplex PCR; TCRdb stores just in-frame clones and leaves some out. The table includes around 78,000 clones, less than 95% detected once. Sequences were derived from Tregs from blood, sampled before the transplant. The receptor source for this set is a human donor who received a combined kidney and bone marrow transplant. The CDR3 runs from the conserved cysteine through the conserved F or W. The D gene is left open where the match is weak. Expanded clones get a size class; other rows say once, few or many, or leave the size out.

>TRBV4-1|TRBD2|-|TRBJ2-1
TGCGCCAGCAGCCAAGAATCTAGGACTAGCACCTACAATGAGCAGTTCTTC
CASSQESRTSTYNEQFF
>TRBV27|TRBD2|-|TRBJ2-3
TGTGCCAGCAGAATAGCGGGGGGACCGACAGATACGCAGTATTTT
CASRIAGGPTDTQYF
>TRBV10-3|-|-|TRBJ1-4
TGTGCCATCAGCCCCGGGGGCGCTTCTGAAAAACTGTTTTTT
CAISPGGASEKLFF
>TRBV5-4|TRBD2|-|TRBJ2-1
TGTGCCAGCAGCTTGGGACTAGCGGGAGAGGGAGAGCAGTTCTTC
CASSLGLAGEGEQFF
>TRBV10-3|TRBD1|-|TRBJ1-2
TGTGCCATCAGTGACTCCCAGACAGGGCGGGAAGGCTACACCTTC
CAISDSQTGREGYTF
>TRBV29-1|TRBD1|-|TRBJ2-7
TGCAGCGTTGAAAGCCTACGGGACAGGGCTAAGTACTTC
CSVESLRDRAKYF
>TRBV16|TRBD2|-|TRBJ2-7
TGTGCCAGCAGCCAAAAGACTAGCGGGAGGGCCTACGAGCAGTACTTC
CASSQKTSGRAYEQYF
>TRBV7-9|-|-|TRBJ2-3
TGTGCCAGCAGACCCGGGGCGGTAGATACGCAGTATTTT
CASRPGAVDTQYF
>TRBV5-4|TRBD1|-|TRBJ2-3
TGTGCCAGCAGCCCGGGACAGAATAAAGATACGCAGTATTTT
CASSPGQNKDTQYF
>TRBV14|TRBD1|-|TRBJ2-7
TGTGCCAGCAGCCGGCGTGGGGACAGGAGCGATTACGAGCAGTACTTC
CASSRRGDRSDYEQYF
>TRBV6-1|-|-|TRBJ1-1
TGTGCCAGCAGGGGCAGGGAAGAGAACACTGAAGCTTTCTTT
CASRGREENTEAFF
>TRBV11-2|-|-|TRBJ1-4
TGTGCCAGCAGCTCCTCGGGCAGCCGGGTGTTTTTT
CASSSSGSRVFF
>TRBV9|-|-|TRBJ2-2
TGTGCCAGCAGCCCCCAAGGAAGGGCCGGAAGCGGGGAGCTGTTTTTT
CASSPQGRAGSGELFF
>TRBV5-4|-|-|TRBJ2-3
TGTGCCGGGCATGGGTTTGGAACAGATACGCAGTATTTT
CAGHGFGTDTQYF
>TRBV5-1|TRBD2|-|TRBJ2-1
TGCGCCAGCAGCTTAGGGCTAGCGGACTACAATGAGCAGTTCTTC
CASSLGLADYNEQFF
>TRBV5-5|-|-|TRBJ2-1
TGTGCCAGCAGCTTGGGCCCCGTGAGGGGCGCCTCCTACAATGAGCAGTTCTTC
CASSLGPVRGASYNEQFF
>TRBV5-5|-|once|TRBJ2-7
TGTGCCAGCAGCTTGTCAGCCGGAGCCCCCTACGAGCAGTACTTC
CASSLSAGAPYEQYF
>TRBV7-7|-|-|TRBJ2-7
TGTGCTAGCAGCTTAGTATACAGACTTTTTACATTCTACGAGCAGTACTTC
CASSLVYRLFTFYEQYF
>TRBV30|-|-|TRBJ2-5
TGTGCCTGGAGCGGACAGACCCAAGAGACCCAGTACTTC
CAWSGQTQETQYF
>TRBV7-2|TRBD2|-|TRBJ2-1
TGTGCCAGCAGCTTGGGACTAGCCAAGGAGCAGTTCTTC
CASSLGLAKEQFF
>TRBV7-2|-|-|TRBJ2-1
TGTGCCAGCAGCTTAAGGCCAGGCCCTGGGGATGAGCAGTTCTTC
CASSLRPGPGDEQFF
>TRBV18|TRBD2|-|TRBJ2-1
TGTGCCAGCTCACGGGACTACCAGACCTACAATGAGCAGTTCTTC
CASSRDYQTYNEQFF
>TRBV10-2|-|-|TRBJ2-2
TGCGCCAGCAGGAGGAATCAAGCGGTTGACACCGGGGAGCTGTTTTTT
CASRRNQAVDTGELFF
>TRBV14|TRBD2|few|TRBJ2-3
TGTGCCAGCAGCCGGGGACTGCCGGGAGGAGAGAGGACAGATACGCAGTATTTT
CASSRGLPGGERTDTQYF
>TRBV14|-|-|TRBJ2-1
TGTGCCAGCAGCCAAGATTACGGGACGCTGGGGCACACTGAGCAGTTCTTC
CASSQDYGTLGHTEQFF
>TRBV28|TRBD1|-|TRBJ2-7
TGTGCCAGCAGTCTTACAGGGGGAACGTACGAGCAGTACTTC
CASSLTGGTYEQYF
>TRBV9|-|-|TRBJ2-4
TGTGCCAGCAGTCCCAATATAGCCAAAAACATTCAGTACTTC
CASSPNIAKNIQYF
>TRBV10-1|TRBD1|-|TRBJ2-3
TGCGCCAGCAGTGAAGGGACAGGGGGCCGGTCAGATACGCAGTATTTT
CASSEGTGGRSDTQYF
>TRBV7-9|-|-|TRBJ2-7
TGTGCCAGCAGTGTGATACATCTCGAGCAGTACTTC
CASSVIHLEQYF
>TRBV7-2|-|-|TRBJ2-1
TGTGCCAGCAGCTTATCGCGGGGAATTTCCTACAATGAGCAGTTCTTC
CASSLSRGISYNEQFF
>TRBV6-1|TRBD1|-|TRBJ2-1
TGTGCCAGCAGGCCGGGACAGGGAATGGGTAATGAGCAGTTCTTC
CASRPGQGMGNEQFF
>TRBV7-2|TRBD1|-|TRBJ1-5
TGTGCCAGCAGCTTAATAAGGGGGCGGGGGTTGGCGAATCAGCCCCAGCATTTT
CASSLIRGRGLANQPQHF
>TRBV15|-|-|TRBJ2-1
TGTGCCACCAGCAGAGAAGCGAGCGGCTCCTACAATGAGCAGTTCTTC
CATSREASGSYNEQFF
>TRBV7-9|TRBD2|-|TRBJ2-7
TGTGCCAGCAGTATAGCGGGAGTCGGCGAGCAGTACTTC
CASSIAGVGEQYF
>TRBV28|TRBD1|-|TRBJ2-7
TGTGCCAGCAGACCTACAGGGGGCGGCTCGAACGAGCAGTACTTC
CASRPTGGGSNEQYF
>TRBV18|-|-|TRBJ1-5
TGTGCCAGCTCACGTCGGGATAGCAATCAGCCCCAGCATTTT
CASSRRDSNQPQHF
>TRBV4-2|-|-|TRBJ1-1
TGTGCCAGCAGCCAAGGGGGTGGGGTGAACACTGAAGCTTTCTTT
CASSQGGGVNTEAFF
>TRBV19|TRBD1|-|TRBJ2-7
TGTGCCAGTAGGGGGACAGGGGAAGGCGAGCAGTACTTC
CASRGTGEGEQYF
>TRBV5-1|-|-|TRBJ2-7
TGCGCCAGCAGCTTGGGGGCTACGGGTCCTGCCCTCTACGAGCAGTACTTC
CASSLGATGPALYEQYF
>TRBV7-2|-|few|TRBJ2-7
TGTGCCAGCAGCTTAGTAGCCAGCAACTCCTACGAGCAGTACTTC
CASSLVASNSYEQYF
>TRBV5-1|-|-|TRBJ2-1
TGCGCCAGCAGCTGGGAAGGGGGGCGGGAGCAGTTCTTC
CASSWEGGREQFF
>TRBV4-3|-|-|TRBJ2-2
TGCGCCAGCAGCCAAGTAACGGGCACCGGGGAGCTGTTTTTT
CASSQVTGTGELFF